This entry concerns a single TCR beta chain. These data originate in a study of shared clonotypes between healthy human individuals. The CDR3 covers 14 residues. Germline-derived CDR1 and CDR2 are MNHEY and SVGAGI. With V trimmed by 5 bases and J by 2 bases, 5 bases remained unmatched. Generated by immunoSEQ multiplex PCR, the TCRdb table keeps only in-frame clones and is missing some. The data hold hundreds of thousands of clones, with approximately 96% observed a single time. Positive CCR7 selection of CD45RO-negative cells yielded the naive CD8 cells, and terminally differentiated effector memory CD45RA+ cells were excluded.

Sample: naive CD8+ T cells sorted from blood. The chain has TRBV6-5 and TRBJ2-7; TRBD2 matches 8 bases. The receptor was isolated from a woman aged 30 to 39 in good health. Here the CDR3 DNA reads TGTGCCAGCAGTCCGACTAGCGCAACCTACGAGCAGTACTTC. Its translation is CASSPTSATYEQYF.